This record looks at one T cell receptor (beta chain) sequence and its context. The data derive from a study of control samples from healthy donors and cancer patients. Clones were read by immunoSEQ multiplex PCR, and TCRdb kept only the in-frame ones, dropping some. The sample yields 70,000 to 90,000 clones, 85% to 95% seen once. Germline CDR1 and CDR2: SGDLS and YYNGEE. With 0 bases removed from V and 10 bases from J, the gap between germline ends came to 14 bases. The CDR3 loop spans 14 amino acids. The chain couples TRBV9 to TRBJ2-1; tentatively, D is TRBD2 (6 bases). Sequencing input: blood. The receptor's source is a woman aged 40 to 50 in good health. CDR3 region: CASSVGGDPNEQFF. CDR3 DNA sequence: TGTGCCAGCAGCGTAGGGGGGGACCCAAACGAGCAGTTCTTC.